Each of the 28 T cell receptor beta chains below was sequenced from the same sample in a study of identical twins. One entry per CDR3 protein, called by TCRdb with MiXCR from the 5' RACE reads. The sample records nearly 650,000 distinct CDR3 sequences, around 7.5% being singletons. The data were also submitted as part of a second study, on yellow fever vaccine responses in identical twins.

Input material: PBMCs. These receptors were obtained from a woman under 30 in good health.

This clonotype was recorded many times. The chain uses TRBV7-9 and TRBJ2-3; D is undetermined. Germline V gene sequence: CDR1 SEHNR, CDR2 FQNEAQ (reference sequence). This CDR3 has 14 residues. Trimming cost V 0 bases and J 5 bases, with 9 bases left between them. The CDR3 DNA follows: TGTGCCAGCAGCTTAGCCAGTTGGGGAGATACGCAGTATTTT. Its translation: CASSLASWGDTQYF.

This clonotype was detected only a few times. The V gene is TRBV20-1, the J gene TRBJ2-5; TRBD2 agrees at 14 bases. After removal of 4 bases from V and 1 base from J, the junction contained 11 bases not matched to a gene. CDR3 length: 18 residues. Germline assignment: CDR1 DFQATT and CDR2 SNEGSKA (reference sequence). DNA of the CDR3: TGCAGTGCTAAGACCGGGACTAGCGGGGGACCTATCCAAGAGACCCAGTACTTC. Translating gives CSAKTGTSGGPIQETQYF.

There are many counts of this clonotype. The chain's CDR3 is CSASLSTGYNEQFF. For the CDR3, the DNA is TGCAGTGCTTCCCTTAGTACTGGCTACAATGAGCAGTTCTTC. This chain joins TRBV20-1 and TRBJ2-1, with D unclear. Germline CDR1 reads DFQATT; CDR2 reads SNEGSKA (reference sequence). This CDR3 is built from 14 residues. Trimming left V 5 bases short and J 3 bases short, with 14 bases between.

This clonotype occurred many times. This CDR3 is CASSLAGRLAYNEQFF. CDR3 nucleotide sequence: TGTGCCAGCAGCTTAGCGGGCAGGCTAGCCTACAATGAGCAGTTCTTC. This chain links TRBV11-2 with TRBJ2-1; the D is unclear. CDR1 is SGHAT, CDR2 FQNNGV, per germline. The V end lost 1 base, the J end lost 2 bases, and 12 bases lay between the germline ends. This CDR3 contains 16 residues.

This clonotype was observed a handful of times. The chain joins TRBV28 to TRBJ2-5; 7 nucleotides line up with TRBD1. V was clipped by 5 bases and J by 4 bases; unmatched bases: 16. The CDR3 runs to 17 residues. Per the germline V gene, CDR1 is MDHEN and CDR2 is SYDVKM. The CDR3 DNA is TGTGCCAGCAGTGCCGGGTTTGGGACAGACTCCGGAGAGACCCAGTACTTC. It encodes CASSAGFGTDSGETQYF.

At least ten counts were recorded for this clonotype. V gene TRBV10-2 combines with J gene TRBJ2-3; the match to TRBD2 covers 9 bases. Germline V gene lookup returns CDR1 WSHSY and CDR2 SAAADI. CDR3 length equals 18 residues. V trimming: 0 bases; J trimming: 1 base; junction bases outside the gene matches: 8. CDR3 nucleotide sequence: TGCGCCAGCAGTGAGTCCAGTTATAGCGGGGGTGGCACAGATACGCAGTATTTT. Translated, it gives CASSESSYSGGGTDTQYF.

This clonotype was seen more than once but under ten times. The chain has TRBV4-1 and TRBJ1-1; tentative D call: TRBD1 (6 bases). V was shortened by 1 base and J by 5 bases, with 11 bases between the two germline ends. The CDR3 is 14 residues long. Germline V gives CDR1 MGHRA, CDR2 YSYEKL. The CDR3 nucleotides are TGCGCCAGCAGCCAAGGCAGGGGCGGTACTGAAGCTTTCTTT. Translated, it gives CASSQGRGGTEAFF.

The chain has TRBV28 and TRBJ1-2, with 11 bases matching TRBD1. V trimming: 4 bases; J trimming: 7 bases; junction bases outside the gene matches: 5. Germline V gene lookup returns CDR1 MDHEN and CDR2 SYDVKM. CDR3 length equals 14 residues. CDR3 region: CASSSGQGGSGYTF. The CDR3 DNA reads as TGTGCCAGCAGTTCGGGACAGGGGGGTAGTGGCTACACCTTC.

In regard to this clonotype: This sequence may be a read error, since a much larger clone differs from it by one base. The rearrangement joins TRBV20-1 to TRBJ2-1; D is undetermined. Germline V CDR1 and CDR2: DFQATT, SNEGSKA (reference sequence). This CDR3 spans 14 amino acids. The CDR3 sequence: CSAARELRYNERFF. The CDR3 nucleotides read TGCAGTGCTGCTAGGGAACTACGCTACAATGAGCGGTTCTTC.

This clonotype was seen only once. The chain carries TRBV5-1 and TRBJ2-5, with D possibly being TRBD1 (6 bases). Per germline, CDR1 SGHRS and CDR2 YFSETQ. Trimming took 3 bases from V and 5 from J, leaving 14 bases between them. There are 14 residues in the CDR3. For the CDR3, the DNA is TGCGCCAGCAGCTACGACAGGTTTGGGGAGACCCAGTACTTC. Protein product: CASSYDRFGETQYF.

There are many counts of this clonotype. The chain couples TRBV20-1 to TRBJ2-1, with D uncertain. The germline CDR1 and CDR2 sequences are DFQATT and SNEGSKA (reference sequence). This CDR3 region has 16 residues. V dropped 0 bases and J dropped 7 bases, with 19 bases sitting between them. CDR3 nucleotides: TGCAGTGCTAGAGATCCGGATTCGGGCCTCCCGAATGAGCAGTTCTTC. The encoded protein is CSARDPDSGLPNEQFF.

V is TRBV5-1 and J is TRBJ2-3; perhaps D is TRBD1 or TRBD2 (6 bases each). This CDR3 is built from 15 residues. V shed 1 base and J shed 6 bases, with 15 bases lying between them. Looked up from germline, CDR1 is SGHRS and CDR2 is YFSETQ. CDR3 protein: CASSLLGGQSDTQYF. Here the CDR3 DNA reads TGCGCCAGCAGCTTGTTGGGGGGCCAGTCTGATACGCAGTATTTT.

This clonotype was counted a few times. This chain links TRBV6-1 with TRBJ2-5, with 7 bases that match TRBD1. The J segment lost 7 bases and the V segment lost 5 bases, leaving 13 bases of the junction unmatched. Germline CDR1 MNHNS, CDR2 SASEGT. This CDR3 is built from 15 residues. The CDR3 nucleotides read TGTGCCAGCAGTAAATCCGAGACAGGGTCGAGGACCCAGTACTTC. Its protein product is CASSKSETGSRTQYF.

This clonotype was seen more than once but under ten times. The V gene is TRBV7-9, the J gene TRBJ2-1; D is perhaps TRBD2 (6 bases). Germline values: CDR1 SEHNR, CDR2 FQNEAQ (reference sequence). Trimming cost V 4 bases and J 0 bases, with 10 bases left between them. This CDR3 is 15 amino acids long. The CDR3, as DNA: TGTGCCAGCAGCTCCGGGACTCTCTCCTACAATGAGCAGTTCTTC. Amino acids: CASSSGTLSYNEQFF.

This clonotype was seen ten or more times. This chain uses TRBV29-1 with TRBJ2-3; 8 positions agree with TRBD2. Germline V gene data show CDR1 as SQVTM and CDR2 as ANQGSEA. The ends lost 6 bases at V and 4 bases at J; junction bases unmatched: 12. This CDR3 has 15 residues. The CDR3 is CSVSLGTSTPDTQYF. The CDR3 coding sequence is TGCAGCGTAAGCCTGGGGACTAGTACCCCAGATACGCAGTATTTT.

This clonotype showed up just a few times. The chain joins TRBV20-1 to TRBJ2-7; 7 bases match TRBD1. CDR3 length equals 13 residues. The V gene end was trimmed by 6 bases and the J gene end by 6 bases; junction bases not matched to a gene: 11. The V gene's germline CDR1 is DFQATT and CDR2 SNEGSKA (reference sequence). CDR3 DNA: TGCAGTGCCACCCCCGGGCCAGGGGGCGAGCAGTACTTC. It is translated as CSATPGPGGEQYF.

This clonotype has just a few counts. The chain combines TRBV29-1 with TRBJ2-3, with D hard to call. Germline values: CDR1 SQVTM, CDR2 ANQGSEA. Trimming shortened V by 6 bases and J by 6 bases, and 16 bases separated the two germline ends. This CDR3 spans 13 amino acids. The CDR3 nucleotides are TGCAGCGTATTATGGCGCTTATTGGATACGCAGTATTTT. Residues: CSVLWRLLDTQYF.

CDR3 DNA sequence: TGTGCCAGCAGTCCGAATAGGTTGGCACTATACAATGAGCAGTTCTTC. Translation gives CASSPNRLALYNEQFF. The chain links TRBV6-1 to TRBJ2-1; D is ambiguous. The CDR3 is 16 residues long. Per germline, CDR1 MNHNS and CDR2 SASEGT. Trimming shortened V by 5 bases and J by 4 bases, and 18 bases separated the two germline ends.

The chain employs TRBV29-1 and TRBJ2-3; 15 nucleotides align to TRBD2. This CDR3 comprises 17 residues. The V segment lost 7 bases and the J segment 1 base; nucleotides outside the gene matches: 9. Germline CDR1 SQVTM, CDR2 ANQGSEA. CDR3 sequence: CSGRTSGRAYGTDTQYF. CDR3 in DNA: TGCAGCGGGAGGACTAGCGGGAGGGCCTACGGCACAGATACGCAGTATTTT.

A few counts support this clonotype. V is TRBV21-1 and J is TRBJ2-3; the table's D gene call, TRBD1, was not cross checked with the DNA. TRBV21-1 is described as a pseudogene. CDR3 size: 16 residues. The CDR3 nucleotides are TGTGCCAGCAGCAATTTTCCGGGAGCTAGCACAGATACGCAGTATTTT. Translating gives CASSNFPGASTDTQYF.

The rearrangement links TRBV28 to TRBJ2-2; 10 bases match TRBD1. The CDR3 runs 16 residues. Losses at the gene ends were 4 bases for V and 7 bases for J; bases not matched to a gene: 9. Per the germline V gene, CDR1 is MDHEN and CDR2 is SYDVKM. CDR3 sequence reads: CASSSVGQGRFGELFF. Here the CDR3 DNA reads TGTGCCAGCAGTTCGGTGGGACAGGGGCGTTTCGGGGAGCTGTTTTTT.

This clonotype came up a few times. The chain employs TRBV20-1 and TRBJ2-3; D perhaps matches TRBD2 (6 bases). In germline, CDR1 is DFQATT, CDR2 SNEGSKA (reference sequence). The CDR3 consists of 15 residues. Trimming cost V 0 bases and J 0 bases, with 10 bases left between them. The CDR3 DNA is TGCAGTGCTAGAGATTCGGGAGTTAGCACAGATACGCAGTATTTT. This translates into CSARDSGVSTDTQYF.

A few counts support this clonotype. V is TRBV20-1 and J is TRBJ2-3; 11 bases map to TRBD2. CDR1 DFQATT and CDR2 SNEGSKA come from the germline V gene (reference sequence). This CDR3 region has 14 residues. V shed 5 bases, J shed 0 bases, and the junction held 1 base outside the gene matches. The CDR3 bases are TGCAGTGCTTGGACTAGCGGGAGCACAGATACGCAGTATTTT. It translates to CSAWTSGSTDTQYF.

In this sample, this clonotype turned up a few times. The V call is TRBV12-3 or TRBV12-4, the J call TRBJ1-2; tentatively, D is TRBD1 (5 bases). Trimming left V 3 bases short and J 6 bases short, with 14 bases between. The CDR3 has 14 amino acids. This CDR3 is CASSLGAAGNGYTF. CDR3 nucleotides: TGTGCCAGCAGTTTGGGAGCCGCAGGGAATGGCTACACCTTC.

Many counts were recorded for this clonotype. CDR3 nucleotides: TGTGCCAGCAGTGTAGGGATCTCCTACGAGCAGTACTTC. This codes for CASSVGISYEQYF. The rearrangement uses TRBV7-8 and TRBJ2-7; D is uncertain. Germline-derived CDR1 and CDR2 are SGHVS and FQNEAQ. Deletions cut 6 bases from V and 0 bases from J, with 9 bases between. The CDR3 consists of 13 residues.

J is TRBJ2-7 and V is TRBV20-1, with 11 positions matching TRBD2. The V segment lost 5 bases and the J segment 2 bases; nucleotides outside the gene matches: 5. Germline assignment: CDR1 DFQATT and CDR2 SNEGSKA (reference sequence). The CDR3 has 14 residues. The CDR3: CSAGTSGRTYEQYF. Written as DNA, the CDR3 is TGCAGTGCTGGAACTAGCGGGAGAACCTACGAGCAGTACTTC.

This clonotype was observed a few times. In DNA, the CDR3 is TGTGCCAGCGGGAGTTTGACAAACACTGAAGCTTTCTTT. It is translated as CASGSLTNTEAFF. The genes are TRBV11-2 and TRBJ1-1; D unclear. V lost 8 bases and J 2 bases, leaving 12 bases between the germline ends. The CDR3 runs 13 residues. Germline lookup yields CDR1 SGHAT and CDR2 FQNNGV.

V gene TRBV3-1 combines with J gene TRBJ1-6; D possibly corresponds to TRBD1 (5 bases). The CDR3 loop spans 15 amino acids. CDR1 LGHDT and CDR2 YNNKEL come from the germline V gene (reference sequence). Between the trimmed V and J ends, which lost 1 base and 10 bases, there was a span of 14 bases. CDR3 in amino acids: CASSQGTKERSPLHF. The CDR3 nucleotides read TGTGCCAGCAGCCAAGGGACAAAAGAGAGATCACCCCTCCACTTT.